This TCR beta chain was identified in a study of OX40 agonist ivuxolimab in advanced cancers. The wider study: Patients undergoing dose escalation presented with hepatocellular carcinoma, melanoma, renal cell or head and neck cancer. General study results and limits: Certain nonresponding patients likewise had low normalized T-cell clonal expansion. Mean expanded clone counts were higher in CD8+ than CD4+ T cells.

Per germline, CDR1 SGHTA and CDR2 FQGNSA. Trimming removed 5 bases at V and 2 bases at J, with 14 bases between. The CDR3 extends over 15 amino acids. Cycle 7 day 1, cycle 4 day 1, and baseline were the timepoints at which blood was sampled. The protocol was immunoSEQ multiplex PCR, while the TCRdb copy is restricted to in-frame clones and leaves out a portion. The repertoire holds 70,000 to 95,000 clones, with roughly four fifths as singletons. Concerning this clone itself: Its antigen remains unknown.

This sequence joins TRBV7-2 and TRBJ2-3; possible D gene TRBD2, 5 bases. The sequencing here drew on CD4+ or CD8+ T cells sorted from blood, taken in a trial of the OX40 agonist ivuxolimab. This receptor was taken from an adult with an advanced solid tumor such as melanoma, head and neck, liver or kidney cancer. In DNA form, the CDR3 reads TGTGCCAGCAGCCTAGAGGGCCTGACCACAGATACGCAGTATTTT. Protein: CASSLEGLTTDTQYF.